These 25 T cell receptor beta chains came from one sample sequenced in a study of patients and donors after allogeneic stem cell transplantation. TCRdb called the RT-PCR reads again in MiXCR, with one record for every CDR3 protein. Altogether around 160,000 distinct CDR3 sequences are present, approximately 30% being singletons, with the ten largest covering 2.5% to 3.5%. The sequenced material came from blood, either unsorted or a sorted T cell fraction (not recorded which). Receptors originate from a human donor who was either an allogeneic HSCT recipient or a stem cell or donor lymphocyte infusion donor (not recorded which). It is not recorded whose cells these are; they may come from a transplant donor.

The DNA of the CDR3 is TGCAGTGCCAACCGACTAGCGGGAGTCGGTGAGCAGTTCTTC. It is translated as CSANRLAGVGEQFF. V usage is TRBV20-1 and J usage is TRBJ2-1; 12 positions agree with TRBD2. Germline loops: CDR1 DFQATT, CDR2 SNEGSKA (reference sequence). The J segment lost 9 bases and the V segment lost 6 bases, leaving 9 bases of the junction unmatched. The CDR3 runs 14 residues.

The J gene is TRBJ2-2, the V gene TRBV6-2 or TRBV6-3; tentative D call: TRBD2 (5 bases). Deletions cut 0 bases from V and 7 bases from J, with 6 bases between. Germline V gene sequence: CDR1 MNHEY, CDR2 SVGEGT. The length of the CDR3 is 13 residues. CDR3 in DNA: TGTGCCAGCAGTTACTCACGGGGCGGGGAGCTGTTTTTT. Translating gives CASSYSRGGELFF.

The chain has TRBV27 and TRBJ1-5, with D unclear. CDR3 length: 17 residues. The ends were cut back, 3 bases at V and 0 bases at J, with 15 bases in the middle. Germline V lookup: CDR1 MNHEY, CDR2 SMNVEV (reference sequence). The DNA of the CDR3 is TGTGCCAGCAGTTTTCGAGATCCGCGATATAGCAATCAGCCCCAGCATTTT. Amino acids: CASSFRDPRYSNQPQHF.

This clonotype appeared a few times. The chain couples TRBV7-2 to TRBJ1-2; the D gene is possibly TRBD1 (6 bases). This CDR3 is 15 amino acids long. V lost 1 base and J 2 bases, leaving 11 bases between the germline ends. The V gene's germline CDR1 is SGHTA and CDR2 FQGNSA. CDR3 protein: CASSLVKDSNYGYTF. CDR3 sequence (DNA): TGTGCCAGCAGCTTAGTTAAGGACAGCAACTATGGCTACACCTTC.

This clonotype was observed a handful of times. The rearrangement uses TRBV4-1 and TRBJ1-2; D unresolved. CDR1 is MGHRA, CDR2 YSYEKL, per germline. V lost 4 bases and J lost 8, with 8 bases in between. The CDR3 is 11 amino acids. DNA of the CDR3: TGCGCCAGCAGCCGGGGAATCGGCTACACCTTC. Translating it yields CASSRGIGYTF.

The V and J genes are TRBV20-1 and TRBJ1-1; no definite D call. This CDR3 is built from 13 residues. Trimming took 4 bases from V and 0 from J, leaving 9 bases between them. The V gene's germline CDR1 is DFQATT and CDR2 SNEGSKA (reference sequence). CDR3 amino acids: CSATRHLNTEAFF. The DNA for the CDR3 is TGCAGTGCTACCAGACACCTGAACACTGAAGCTTTCTTT.

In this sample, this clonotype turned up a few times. The CDR3 nucleotides read TGCAGTGCCTCACTAGCGGGAAGGTCCAATGAGCAGTTCTTC. It codes for CSASLAGRSNEQFF. The gene calls are TRBV20-1 and TRBJ2-1, with TRBD2 matching 10 bases. The CDR3 loop spans 14 amino acids. Germline values: CDR1 DFQATT, CDR2 SNEGSKA (reference sequence). Trimming at V came to 6 bases and at J to 6 bases, leaving 8 bases not matched to a gene.

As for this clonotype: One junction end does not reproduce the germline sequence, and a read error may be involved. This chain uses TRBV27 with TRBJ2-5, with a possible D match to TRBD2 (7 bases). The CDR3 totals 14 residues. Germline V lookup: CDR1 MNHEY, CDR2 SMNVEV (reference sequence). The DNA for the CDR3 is TGTGCCAGCAGTTACGGGGGGCCGCAAGGGACCCAGTACTTC. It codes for CASSYGGPQGTQYF.

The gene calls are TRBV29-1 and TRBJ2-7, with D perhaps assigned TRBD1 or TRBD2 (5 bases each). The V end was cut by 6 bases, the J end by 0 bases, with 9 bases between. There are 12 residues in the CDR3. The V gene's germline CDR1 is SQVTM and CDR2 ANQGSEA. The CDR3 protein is CSVGDVSYEQYF. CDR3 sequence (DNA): TGCAGCGTGGGGGACGTCTCCTACGAGCAGTACTTC.

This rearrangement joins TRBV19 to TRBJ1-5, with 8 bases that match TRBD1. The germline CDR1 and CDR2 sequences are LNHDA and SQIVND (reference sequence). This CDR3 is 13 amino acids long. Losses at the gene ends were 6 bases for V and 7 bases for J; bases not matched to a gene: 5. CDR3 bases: TGTGCCAGTAGCCGGACAGGGAGGCAGCCCCAGCATTTT. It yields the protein CASSRTGRQPQHF. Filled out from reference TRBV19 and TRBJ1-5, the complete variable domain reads DGGITQSPKYLFRKEGQNVTLSCEQNLNHDAMYWYRQDPGQGLRLIYYSQIVNDFQKGDIAEGYSVSREKKESFPLTVTSAQKNPTAFYLCASSRTGRQPQHFGDGTRLSIL.

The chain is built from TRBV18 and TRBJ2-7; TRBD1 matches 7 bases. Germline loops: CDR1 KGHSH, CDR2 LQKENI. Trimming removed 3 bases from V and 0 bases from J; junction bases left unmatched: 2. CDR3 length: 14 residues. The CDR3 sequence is CASSPGQSSYEQYF. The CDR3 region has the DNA TGTGCCAGCTCACCGGGACAGTCCTCCTACGAGCAGTACTTC.

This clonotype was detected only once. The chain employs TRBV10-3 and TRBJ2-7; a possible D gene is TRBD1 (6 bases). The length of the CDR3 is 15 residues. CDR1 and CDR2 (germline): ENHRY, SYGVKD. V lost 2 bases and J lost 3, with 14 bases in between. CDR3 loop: CAISELTGNNYEQYF. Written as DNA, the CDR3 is TGTGCCATCAGTGAGCTAACAGGGAACAACTACGAGCAGTACTTC.

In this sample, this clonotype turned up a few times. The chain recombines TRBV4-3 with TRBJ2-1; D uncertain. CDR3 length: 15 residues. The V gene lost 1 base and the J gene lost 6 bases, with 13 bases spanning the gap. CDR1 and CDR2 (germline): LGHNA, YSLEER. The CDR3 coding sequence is TGCGCCAGCAGCCAAGCTGGTTGGATGGGCAATGAGCAGTTCTTC. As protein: CASSQAGWMGNEQFF.

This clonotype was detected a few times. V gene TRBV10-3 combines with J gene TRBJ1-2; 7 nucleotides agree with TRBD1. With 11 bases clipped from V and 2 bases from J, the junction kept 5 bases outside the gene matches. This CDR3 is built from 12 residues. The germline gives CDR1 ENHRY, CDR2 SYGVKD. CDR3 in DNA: TGTGCCTTACTACAGGGGAACTATGGCTACACCTTC. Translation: CALLQGNYGYTF.

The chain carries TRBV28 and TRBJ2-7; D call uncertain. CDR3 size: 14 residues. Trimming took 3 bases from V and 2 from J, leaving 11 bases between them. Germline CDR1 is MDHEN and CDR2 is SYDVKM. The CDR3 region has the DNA TGTGCCAGCAGTTTCCCCGGCAGCACCTACGAGCAGTACTTC. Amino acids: CASSFPGSTYEQYF.

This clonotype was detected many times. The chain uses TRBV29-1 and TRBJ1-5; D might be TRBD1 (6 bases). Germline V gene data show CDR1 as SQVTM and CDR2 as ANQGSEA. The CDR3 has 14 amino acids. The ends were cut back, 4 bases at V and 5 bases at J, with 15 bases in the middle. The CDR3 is CSVVKSDRYQPQHF. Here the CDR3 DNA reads TGCAGCGTTGTTAAGTCGGACAGATATCAGCCCCAGCATTTT.

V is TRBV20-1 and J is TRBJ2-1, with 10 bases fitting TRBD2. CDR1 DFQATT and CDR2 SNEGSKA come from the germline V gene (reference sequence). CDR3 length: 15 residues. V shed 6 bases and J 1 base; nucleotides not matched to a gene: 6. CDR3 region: CSASGLAASYNEQFF. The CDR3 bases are TGCAGTGCAAGCGGACTAGCGGCTTCCTACAATGAGCAGTTCTTC.

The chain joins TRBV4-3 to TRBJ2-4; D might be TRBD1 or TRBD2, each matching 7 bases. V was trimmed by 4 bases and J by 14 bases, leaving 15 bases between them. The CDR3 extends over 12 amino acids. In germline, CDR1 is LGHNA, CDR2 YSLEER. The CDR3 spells CASSPWGGQKYF. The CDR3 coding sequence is TGCGCCAGCAGCCCCTGGGGGGGACAGAAGTACTTC.

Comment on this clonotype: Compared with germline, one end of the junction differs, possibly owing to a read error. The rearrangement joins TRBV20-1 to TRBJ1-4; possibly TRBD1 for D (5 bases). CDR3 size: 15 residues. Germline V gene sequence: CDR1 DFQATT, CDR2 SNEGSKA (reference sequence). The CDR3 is CSARDRDRTNEKLFF. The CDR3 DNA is TGCAGTGCCAGAGATCGGGACCGCACTAATGAAAAACTGTTTTTT.

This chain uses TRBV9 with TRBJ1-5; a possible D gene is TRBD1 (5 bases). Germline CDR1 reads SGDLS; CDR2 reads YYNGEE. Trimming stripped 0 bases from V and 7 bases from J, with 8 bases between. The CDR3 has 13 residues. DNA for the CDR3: TGTGCCAGCAGCGTAGCGGGGGGACAGCCCCAGCATTTT. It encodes CASSVAGGQPQHF.

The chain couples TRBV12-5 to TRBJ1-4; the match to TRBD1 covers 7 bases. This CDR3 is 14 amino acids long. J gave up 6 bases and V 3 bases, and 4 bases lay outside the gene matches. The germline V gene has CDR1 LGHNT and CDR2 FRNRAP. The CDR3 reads CASGFIGGDEKLFF. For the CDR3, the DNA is TGTGCTAGTGGTTTTATAGGGGGCGATGAAAAACTGTTTTTT.

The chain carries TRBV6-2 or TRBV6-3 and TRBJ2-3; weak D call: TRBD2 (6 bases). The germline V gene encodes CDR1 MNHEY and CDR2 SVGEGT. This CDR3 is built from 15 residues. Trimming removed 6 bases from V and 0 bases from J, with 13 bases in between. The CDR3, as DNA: TGTGCCAGCAGCTACCTCGGGGGAAGCACAGATACGCAGTATTTT. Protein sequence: CASSYLGGSTDTQYF.

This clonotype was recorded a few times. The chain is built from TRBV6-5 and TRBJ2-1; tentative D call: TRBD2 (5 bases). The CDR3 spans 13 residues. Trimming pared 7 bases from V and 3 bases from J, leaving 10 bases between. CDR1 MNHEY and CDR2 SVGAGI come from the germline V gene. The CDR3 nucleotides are TGTGCCAGCACCGGGAACGTCTACAATGAGCAGTTCTTC. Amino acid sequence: CASTGNVYNEQFF.

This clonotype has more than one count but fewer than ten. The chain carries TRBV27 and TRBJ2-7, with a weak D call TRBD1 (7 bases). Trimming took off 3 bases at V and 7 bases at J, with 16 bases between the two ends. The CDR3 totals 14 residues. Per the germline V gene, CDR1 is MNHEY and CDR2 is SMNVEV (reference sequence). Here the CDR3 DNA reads TGTGCCAGCAGTTTTTCAGGGGGGACATGGGAGCAGTACTTC. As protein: CASSFSGGTWEQYF.

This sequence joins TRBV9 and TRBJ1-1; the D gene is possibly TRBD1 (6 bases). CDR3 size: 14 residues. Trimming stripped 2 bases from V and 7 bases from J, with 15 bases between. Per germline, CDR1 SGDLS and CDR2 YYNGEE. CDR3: CASSVGTGRDEAFF. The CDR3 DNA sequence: TGTGCCAGCAGCGTTGGAACAGGGAGGGATGAAGCTTTCTTT. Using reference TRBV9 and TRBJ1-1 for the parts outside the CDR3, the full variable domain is DSGVTQTPKHLITATGQRVTLRCSPRSGDLSVYWYQQSLDQGLQFLIQYYNGEERAKGNILERFSAQQFPDLHSELNLSSLELGDSALYFCASSVGTGRDEAFFGQGTRLTVV.